This T cell receptor (beta chain) was identified in a study of CD8+ T cells in alopecia areata. A FACSAria was used to sort CD4+ and CD8+ T cells. These cells came from PBMCs. Trimming pared 2 bases from V and 5 bases from J, leaving 12 bases between. The CDR3 contains 14 residues. Germline-derived CDR1 and CDR2 are LNHDA and SQIVND (reference sequence). The authors extracted RNA and reverse transcribed it into cDNA as the sequencing template. TCRdb keeps only in-frame clones here, not all; method: immunoSEQ multiplex PCR. The data hold 150,000 to 200,000 clones, with about 54% observed a single time.

The sample consisted of CD4+ T cells sorted from blood. V gene TRBV19 combines with J gene TRBJ1-1, with a weak D call TRBD1 (6 bases). The receptor's source is a human donor in good health. The CDR3 DNA is TGTGCCAGTAGTATACAGGGGAGAGGGACTGAAGCTTTCTTT. Encoded protein: CASSIQGRGTEAFF.